What follows describes a single T cell receptor beta chain. The table lists this clone with a few counts. Its binding antigen is unknown. Per-base quality was not reported, and no clone a single base away is much larger than it. The data originate from a study of beta chain features in type 1 diabetes (dated by TCRdb to the late 2010s). For context, the study as a whole: No differences in mean age, gender distribution, total cell number or subset yield were found between patients and healthy donors. A total of about 110 million sorted cells were examined across all samples, and the number of cells per subset was strongly correlated with RNA yield. In the study, recently diagnosed type 1 diabetes patients and matched healthy donors were compared on the TCRB repertoires of their sorted circulating CD4+ T cell subsets. Regulatory and stem cell-like memory subsets were obtained from only 8 patients and roughly eight healthy donors, while naive and central memory subsets were obtained from all 28 donors. Broad study findings and their caveats: The naive, central memory and regulatory TCRB repertoires appeared to resemble one another more closely among patients than among healthy donors. Because the HLA sub-analyses included only small numbers of individuals, any influence of HLA type on TCRB rearrangement was left unresolved. Because cDNA rather than genomic DNA was sequenced, highly expressing activated cells could have been over-represented, although no difference in activation and CD3 levels was found between groups. PCR may preferentially amplify shorter templates, but because patient and control samples were amplified and corrected together, any resulting skew would affect both groups equally. In all four CD4+ subsets, TCRB CDR3 length was moderately but significantly shorter in type 1 diabetes patients. Fewer insertions and more nucleotide deletions at VDJ recombination sites were observed in patients with type 1 diabetes, implying thymic rearrangement abnormalities.

The entire isolated RNA was reverse transcribed using the High Capacity cDNA Reverse Transcription Kit, and thus expressed TCRB transcripts were sequenced. Deep immunoSEQ sequencing was performed on naive, central memory and regulatory T cell samples, with an average of approximately 3.9 million total reads per sample. Sorted cells were lysed in RLT buffer and RNA was extracted with DNase-treated RNeasy Micro or Mini kits, depending on cell number. To prevent cross-contamination, every cell subset was processed on its own, while patient and healthy donor samples were processed together. Using the immunoSEQ multiplex PCR, TCRB sequences were amplified from cDNA into 87-bp fragments spanning the CDR3 region. The amplicons were sequenced using the Illumina HiSeq platform. The authors' analysis ran thus. PCR bias was corrected computationally using synthetic template baselines, and reads within Hamming distance 2 were collapsed, with unmergeable singletons discarded. Reads were aligned against IMGT so that V, D and J genes, CDR3 length and insertions or deletions at six rearrangement sites could be assigned. Within each subset, clonotype counts were normalized to the number of sorted cells before true diversity and Gini coefficients were calculated with the tcR R package. Repertoire sharing was quantified using the overlap coefficient calculated on TCRB nucleotide sequences. Out-of-frame TCRB sequences from naive cells were analyzed as a proxy for the pre-selection repertoire. TCRdb took this table from immuneACCESS and kept in-frame rearrangements with V and J called. Such tables lack part of the clones; where checked against another copy, unresolved V genes explain under half of the gap, and the rest is unexplained. V, J and clone size are taken as reported in that table, and D and trimming were inferred from the DNA itself. The sample yields approximately 250,000 clones; around 24% were counted once. The leading ten clones occupy approximately 0.011% of the sample.

A single peripheral blood draw of approximately 110 mL on average was collected from each donor into heparinised tubes. Using a panel that included CD45RO, CCR7, CD25, CD127, CD95 and CD27, naive, central memory, regulatory and stem cell-like memory CD4+ T cells were sorted on a BD FACSAria II. A purity above 95% was achieved for all sorted populations. PBMCs were isolated immediately by Lymphoprep density gradient centrifugation and stained directly without culture. Samples were stained and sorted in pairs, with one healthy donor and one patient per experiment, so that batch effects were minimized. Sequencing used naive CD4+ T cells from blood. The meaning of the sample's cell subset or site label: true naive CD4+ T cells. The sequence was obtained from a woman aged 30 to 39 with type 1 diabetes.

The sequenced DNA is TGTGCCAGTAGTGGGACTTTTTCTGGGGCCAACGTCCTGACTTTC. Translated, this is CASSGTFSGANVLTF. This chain is built from TRBV19 and TRBJ2-6; D gene: possibly TRBD2, on 6 matching bases. The germline V gene (reference sequence) provides CDR1 LNHDA and CDR2 SQIVND. The CDR3 runs 15 amino acids, cysteine and phenylalanine included. Solely the CDR3 DNA is kept, with 45 bases framed from the first base. The germline ends are 9 bases apart after V is trimmed by 5 bases and J by 1 base. The full variable domain, with segments outside the CDR3 supplied by the reference TRBV19 and TRBJ2-6 proteins, appears as DGGITQSPKYLFRKEGQNVTLSCEQNLNHDAMYWYRQDPGQGLRLIYYSQIVNDFQKGDIAEGYSVSREKKESFPLTVTSAQKNPTAFYLCASSGTFSGANVLTFGAGSRLTVL.